This T cell receptor (beta chain) was profiled in a study of blood T cell repertoires in COVID-19. Overall study context: Collection of acute and convalescent COVID-19 samples took place in the United States, Italy and Spain. The cDNA or gDNA used as material had been derived from T cells, B-cell-depleted T cells, or PBMCs.

V was pared by 10 bases and J by 2 bases, with 11 bases of the junction left unmatched. The CDR3 loop spans 15 amino acids. Germline values: CDR1 SNHLY, CDR2 FYNNEI. Measured with immunoSEQ multiplex PCR; TCRdb has only the in-frame clones, and not every one. The table has about 62,000 clones, 85% to 90% seen once. The Seattle site enrolled patients during active infection and followed them longitudinally. Sample: peripheral blood. This rearrangement joins TRBV2 to TRBJ2-5; TRBD1 aligns across 9 bases. The clonotype originates from a woman aged 55-70 years with COVID-19, enrolled during active disease. The CDR3 region has the DNA TGTGCCACAGAGGAAGGACAGGGGTTTCAAGAGACCCAGTACTTC. This encodes CATEEGQGFQETQYF.